These T cell receptor beta chains were read from a single sample in a study of blood T cell repertoires in COVID-19. The repertoire was sequenced with immunoSEQ multiplex PCR; TCRdb's copy has only in-frame clones and lacks some. The repertoire includes 85,000 or so clones, around 96% of them detected once, and about 4.5% sits in the top ten. The material sequenced was peripheral blood. These receptors were taken from a human donor with active COVID-19. The donor label of this sample is uncertain. Each CDR3 is given with its conserved first and last residue. The D gene is left open where the match is weak.

J: TRBJ1-2
D: TRBD1
V: TRBV5-1
CDR3: CASSGGQGNGYTF

J: TRBJ1-2
D: TRBD1
V: TRBV7-8
CDR3: CASSSRTGGNYGYTF

J: TRBJ2-7
D: -
V: TRBV20-1
CDR3: CSASYVGVLSGEQYF

J: TRBJ2-3
D: -
V: TRBV7-2
CDR3: CASSPENTDTQYF

J: TRBJ2-1
D: -
V: TRBV28
CDR3: CASISRDYNEQFF

J: TRBJ1-2
D: -
V: TRBV2
CDR3: CASSVLAAETNYGYTF

J: TRBJ2-1
D: -
V: TRBV4-1
CDR3: CASSAPGLRRGEQFF

J: TRBJ2-1
D: -
V: TRBV12-5
CDR3: CASGLVRGSHNEQFF

J: TRBJ2-7
D: TRBD2
V: TRBV11-2
CDR3: CASSLDRAGSFYEQYF

J: TRBJ2-1
D: -
V: TRBV6-5
CDR3: CASSPARDYNEQFF

J: TRBJ2-3
D: TRBD2
V: TRBV4-3
CDR3: CASSQEGLARTDTQYF

J: TRBJ1-5
D: -
V: TRBV27
CDR3: CASSPLSGPQQLNQPQHF

J: TRBJ1-2
D: -
V: TRBV6-5
CDR3: CASSRGPDGYTF

J: TRBJ1-4
D: TRBD1
V: TRBV9
CDR3: CASSATGGTEKLFF

J: TRBJ1-2
D: -
V: TRBV19
CDR3: CASKENYGYTF

J: TRBJ1-4
D: TRBD1
V: TRBV7-9
CDR3: CASSPTYGTGDEKLFF

J: TRBJ2-2
D: TRBD2
V: TRBV28
CDR3: CASSLFGTSIGELFF

J: TRBJ1-5
D: -
V: TRBV7-8
CDR3: CASSLAPAGNQPQHF

J: TRBJ2-1
D: -
V: TRBV6-5
CDR3: CASGEFSYNEQFF

J: TRBJ2-1
D: -
V: TRBV4-1
CDR3: CASSQGASYNEQFF

J: TRBJ2-1
D: -
V: TRBV12-5
CDR3: CASGPRLEPGNEQFF

J: TRBJ2-2
D: TRBD1
V: TRBV10-3
CDR3: CAIGQDRTGELFF

J: TRBJ1-5
D: -
V: TRBV6-2/TRBV6-3
CDR3: CASSYSSNSNQPQHF

J: TRBJ1-1
D: TRBD1
V: TRBV7-2
CDR3: CASSFRYRGRNTEAFF

J: TRBJ1-5
D: -
V: TRBV27
CDR3: CASALRGENQPQHF

J: TRBJ1-2
D: TRBD1
V: TRBV3-1/TRBV3-2
CDR3: CASTPRTGGALYGYTF

J: TRBJ1-6
D: -
V: TRBV2
CDR3: CASTTDSPNSPLHF

J: TRBJ2-1
D: -
V: TRBV11-2
CDR3: CASSLERRVVGNEQFF

J: TRBJ2-1
D: -
V: TRBV19
CDR3: CASSIAAGTGSYNEQFF

J: TRBJ2-5
D: TRBD2
V: TRBV11-1
CDR3: CASTSGGLAQETQYF

J: TRBJ2-7
D: TRBD1
V: TRBV29-1
CDR3: CSVRQGPSSYEQYF

J: TRBJ1-1
D: -
V: TRBV6-4
CDR3: CASSAQPGDTEAFF

J: TRBJ2-1
D: TRBD2
V: TRBV19
CDR3: CASSIMREGEQFF

J: TRBJ1-1
D: -
V: TRBV7-9
CDR3: CASSQGGWGLF

J: TRBJ1-6
D: TRBD1
V: TRBV4-1
CDR3: CASSQETGGNSPLHF

J: TRBJ1-2
D: TRBD1
V: TRBV5-4
CDR3: CASSLVQGGYGYTF

J: TRBJ2-3
D: TRBD2
V: TRBV6-1
CDR3: CASSDSGGRSTDTQYF

J: TRBJ1-5
D: -
V: TRBV21-1
CDR3: CASSTRDREVIQPQHF

J: TRBJ2-1
D: -
V: TRBV7-9
CDR3: CASSLTTSNEQFF

J: TRBJ2-1
D: TRBD2
V: TRBV7-2
CDR3: CASSLERTSGSPSYNEQFF

J: TRBJ1-2
D: -
V: TRBV2
CDR3: CASTKPGDYGYTF

J: TRBJ2-7
D: TRBD1
V: TRBV7-2
CDR3: CASSLQQGASYEQYF

J: TRBJ2-7
D: TRBD2
V: TRBV19
CDR3: CASSVLAGETAGVQYF

J: TRBJ2-7
D: -
V: TRBV6-5
CDR3: CASSRTETYEQYF

J: TRBJ1-3
D: -
V: TRBV2
CDR3: CASRDSKGNTIYF

J: TRBJ1-3
D: -
V: TRBV19
CDR3: CASSISDRGNTIYF

J: TRBJ1-2
D: TRBD1
V: TRBV9
CDR3: CASTHTKKGGPLGYTF

J: TRBJ2-3
D: TRBD2
V: TRBV2
CDR3: CASRLFTSGGPTDTQYF

J: TRBJ2-2
D: -
V: TRBV6-2/TRBV6-3
CDR3: CASSSSGSNTGELFF

J: TRBJ2-5
D: TRBD2
V: TRBV5-4
CDR3: CASSLDLPGLAQETQYF

J: TRBJ2-2
D: -
V: TRBV2
CDR3: CASSASDSANTGELFF

J: TRBJ1-6
D: -
V: TRBV5-1
CDR3: CASSLDPGVPNSPLHF